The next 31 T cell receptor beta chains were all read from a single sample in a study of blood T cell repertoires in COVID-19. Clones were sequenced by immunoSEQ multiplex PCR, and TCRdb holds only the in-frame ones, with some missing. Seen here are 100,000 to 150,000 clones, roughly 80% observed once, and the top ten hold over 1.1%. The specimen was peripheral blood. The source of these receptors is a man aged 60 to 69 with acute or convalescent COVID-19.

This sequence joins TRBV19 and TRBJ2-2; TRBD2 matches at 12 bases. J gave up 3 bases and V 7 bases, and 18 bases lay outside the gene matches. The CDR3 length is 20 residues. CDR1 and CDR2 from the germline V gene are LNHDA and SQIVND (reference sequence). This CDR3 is CASNVYVGLAGSGHTGELFF. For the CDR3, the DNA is TGTGCCAGTAATGTTTATGTAGGACTAGCGGGGTCCGGGCACACCGGGGAGCTGTTTTTT.

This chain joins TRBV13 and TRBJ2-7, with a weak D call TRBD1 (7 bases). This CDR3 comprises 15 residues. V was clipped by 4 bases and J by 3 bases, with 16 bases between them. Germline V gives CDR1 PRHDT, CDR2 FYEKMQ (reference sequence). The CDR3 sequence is CASSSARQGGYEQYF. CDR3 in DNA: TGTGCCAGCAGCTCAGCGCGACAGGGAGGCTACGAGCAGTACTTC.

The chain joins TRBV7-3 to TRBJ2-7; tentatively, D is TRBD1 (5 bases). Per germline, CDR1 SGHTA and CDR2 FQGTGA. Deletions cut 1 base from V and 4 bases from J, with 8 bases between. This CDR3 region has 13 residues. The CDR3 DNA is TGTGCCAGCAGCTTAAATACAGGATACGAGCAGTACTTC. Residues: CASSLNTGYEQYF.

The CDR3 loop is CASSYTLRAGVSTDTQYF. DNA for the CDR3: TGTGCCAGCAGTTACACCCTCCGTGCGGGGGTAAGCACAGATACGCAGTATTTT. The chain recombines TRBV6-2 or TRBV6-3 with TRBJ2-3; 7 nucleotides line up with TRBD2. The CDR3 has 18 amino acids. Germline CDR1 MNHEY, CDR2 SVGEGT. V shed 2 bases, J shed 0 bases, and the junction held 11 bases outside the gene matches.

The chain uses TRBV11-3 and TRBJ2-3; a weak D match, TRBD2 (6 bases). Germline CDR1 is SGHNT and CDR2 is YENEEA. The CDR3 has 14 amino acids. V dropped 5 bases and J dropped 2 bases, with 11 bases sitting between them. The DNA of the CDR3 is TGTGCCAGCAGCCCGACTAGATCCACAGATACGCAGTATTTT. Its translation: CASSPTRSTDTQYF.

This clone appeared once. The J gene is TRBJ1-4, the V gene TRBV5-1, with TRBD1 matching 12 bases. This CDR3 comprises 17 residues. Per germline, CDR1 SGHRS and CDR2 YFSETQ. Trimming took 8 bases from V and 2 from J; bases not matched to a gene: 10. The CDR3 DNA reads TGCGCCAGTTCACGGGACAGGGGGCGCGGGACTAATGAAAAACTGTTTTTT. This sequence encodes CASSRDRGRGTNEKLFF. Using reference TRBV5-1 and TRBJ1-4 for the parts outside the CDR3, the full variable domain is KAGVTQTPRYLIKTRGQQVTLSCSPISGHRSVSWYQQTPGQGLQFLFEYFSETQRNKGNFPGRFSGRQFSNSRSEMNVSTLELGDSALYLCASSRDRGRGTNEKLFFGSGTQLSVL.

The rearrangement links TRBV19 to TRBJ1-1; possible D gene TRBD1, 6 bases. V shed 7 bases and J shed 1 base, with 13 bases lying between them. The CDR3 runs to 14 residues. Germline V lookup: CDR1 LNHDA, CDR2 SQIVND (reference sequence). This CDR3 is CASTTDRSNTEAFF. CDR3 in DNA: TGTGCCAGTACCACCGACAGGTCGAACACTGAAGCTTTCTTT.

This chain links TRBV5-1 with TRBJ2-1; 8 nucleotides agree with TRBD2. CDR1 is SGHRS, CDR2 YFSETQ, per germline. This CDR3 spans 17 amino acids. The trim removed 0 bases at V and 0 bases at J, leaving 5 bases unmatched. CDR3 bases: TGCGCCAGCAGCTTGGTTCACAGCGGGAGCTCCTACAATGAGCAGTTCTTC. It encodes CASSLVHSGSSYNEQFF.

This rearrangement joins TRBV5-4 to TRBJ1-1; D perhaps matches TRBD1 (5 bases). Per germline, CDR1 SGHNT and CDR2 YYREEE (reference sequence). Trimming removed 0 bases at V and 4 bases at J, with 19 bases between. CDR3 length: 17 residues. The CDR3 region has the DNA TGTGCCAGCAGCTTGGGAGGGGAGGGAGGAGGTCGCACTGAAGCTTTCTTT. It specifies CASSLGGEGGGRTEAFF.

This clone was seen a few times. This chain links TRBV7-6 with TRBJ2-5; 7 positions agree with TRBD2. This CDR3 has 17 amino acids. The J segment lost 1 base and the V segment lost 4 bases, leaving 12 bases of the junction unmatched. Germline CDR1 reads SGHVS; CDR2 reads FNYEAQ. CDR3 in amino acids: CASSSMGGTGIQETQYF. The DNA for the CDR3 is TGTGCCAGCAGCTCCATGGGGGGGACCGGGATCCAAGAGACCCAGTACTTC.

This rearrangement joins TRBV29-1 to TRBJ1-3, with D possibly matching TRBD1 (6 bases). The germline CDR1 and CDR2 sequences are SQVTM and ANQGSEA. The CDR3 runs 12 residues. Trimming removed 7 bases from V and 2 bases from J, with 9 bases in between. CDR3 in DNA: TGCAGCGCAGGACAGACTGGAAACACCATATATTTT. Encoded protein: CSAGQTGNTIYF.

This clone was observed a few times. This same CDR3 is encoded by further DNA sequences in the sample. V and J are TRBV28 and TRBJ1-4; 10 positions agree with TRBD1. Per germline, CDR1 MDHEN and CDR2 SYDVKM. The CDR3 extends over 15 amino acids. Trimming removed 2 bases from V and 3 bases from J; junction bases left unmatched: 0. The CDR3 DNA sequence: TGTGCCAGCAGTTTAGGACAGGGGGCTAATGAAAAACTGTTTTTT. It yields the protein CASSLGQGANEKLFF.

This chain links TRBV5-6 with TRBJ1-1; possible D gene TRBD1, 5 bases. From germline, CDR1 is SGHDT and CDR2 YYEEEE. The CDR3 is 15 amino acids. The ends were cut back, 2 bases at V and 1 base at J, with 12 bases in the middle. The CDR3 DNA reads TGTGCCAGCAGCTTCCTGGGGGGGAGGAACACTGAAGCTTTCTTT. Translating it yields CASSFLGGRNTEAFF.

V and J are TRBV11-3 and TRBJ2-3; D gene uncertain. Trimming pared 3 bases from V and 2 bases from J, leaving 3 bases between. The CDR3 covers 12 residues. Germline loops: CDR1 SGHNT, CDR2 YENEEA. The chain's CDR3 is CASSFHTDTQYF. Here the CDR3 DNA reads TGTGCCAGCAGCTTCCACACAGATACGCAGTATTTT.

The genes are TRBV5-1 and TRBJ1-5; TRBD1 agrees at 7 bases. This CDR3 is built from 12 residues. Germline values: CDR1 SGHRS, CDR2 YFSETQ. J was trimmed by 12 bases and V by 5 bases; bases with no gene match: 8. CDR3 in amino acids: CASRVDTGVQHF. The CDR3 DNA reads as TGCGCCAGCAGAGTAGACACAGGGGTCCAGCATTTT.

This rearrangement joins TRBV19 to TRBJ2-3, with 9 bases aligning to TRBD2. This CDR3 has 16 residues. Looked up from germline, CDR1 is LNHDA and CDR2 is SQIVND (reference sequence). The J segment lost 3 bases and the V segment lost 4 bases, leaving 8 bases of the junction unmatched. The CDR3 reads CASSTPAGGVTDTQYF. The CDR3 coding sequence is TGTGCCAGTAGTACCCCAGCGGGAGGAGTGACAGATACGCAGTATTTT.

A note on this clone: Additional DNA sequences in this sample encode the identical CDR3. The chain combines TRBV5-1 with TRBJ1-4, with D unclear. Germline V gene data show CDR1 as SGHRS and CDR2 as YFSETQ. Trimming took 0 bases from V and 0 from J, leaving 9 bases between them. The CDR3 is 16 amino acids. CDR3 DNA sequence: TGCGCCAGCAGCTTGGTTTCGGGAGCAACTAATGAAAAACTGTTTTTT. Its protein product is CASSLVSGATNEKLFF.

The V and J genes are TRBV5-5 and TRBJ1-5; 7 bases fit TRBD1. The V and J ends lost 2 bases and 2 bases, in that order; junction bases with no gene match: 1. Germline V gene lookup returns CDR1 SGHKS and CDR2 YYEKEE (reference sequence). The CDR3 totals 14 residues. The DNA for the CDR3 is TGTGCCAGCAGCTTCGGACAGGGCAATCAGCCCCAGCATTTT. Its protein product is CASSFGQGNQPQHF.

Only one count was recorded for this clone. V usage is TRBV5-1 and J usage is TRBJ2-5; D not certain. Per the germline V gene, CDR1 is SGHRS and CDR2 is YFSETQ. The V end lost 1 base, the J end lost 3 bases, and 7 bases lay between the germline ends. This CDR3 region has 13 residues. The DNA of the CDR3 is TGCGCCAGCAGCTTGTTCTCGGAAGAGACCCAGTACTTC. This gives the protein CASSLFSEETQYF.

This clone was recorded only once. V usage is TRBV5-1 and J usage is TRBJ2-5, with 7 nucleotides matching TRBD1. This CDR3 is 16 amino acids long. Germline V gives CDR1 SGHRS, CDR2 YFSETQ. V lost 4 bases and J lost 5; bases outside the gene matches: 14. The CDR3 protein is CASSITGTALVETQYF. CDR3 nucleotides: TGCGCCAGCAGCATAACCGGGACAGCTCTGGTGGAGACCCAGTACTTC.

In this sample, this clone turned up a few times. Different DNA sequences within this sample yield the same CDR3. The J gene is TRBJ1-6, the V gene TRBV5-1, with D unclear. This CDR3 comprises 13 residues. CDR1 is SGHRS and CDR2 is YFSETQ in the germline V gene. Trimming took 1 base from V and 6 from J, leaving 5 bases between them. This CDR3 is CASSLSGNSPLHF. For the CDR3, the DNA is TGCGCCAGCAGCTTGTCGGGTAATTCACCCCTCCACTTT.

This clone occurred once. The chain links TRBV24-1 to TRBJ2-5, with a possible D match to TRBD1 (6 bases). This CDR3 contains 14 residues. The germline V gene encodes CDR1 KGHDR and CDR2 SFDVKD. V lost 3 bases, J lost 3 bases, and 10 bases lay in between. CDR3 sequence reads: CATSDGGQKETQYF. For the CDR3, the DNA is TGTGCCACCAGTGATGGTGGACAGAAAGAGACCCAGTACTTC.

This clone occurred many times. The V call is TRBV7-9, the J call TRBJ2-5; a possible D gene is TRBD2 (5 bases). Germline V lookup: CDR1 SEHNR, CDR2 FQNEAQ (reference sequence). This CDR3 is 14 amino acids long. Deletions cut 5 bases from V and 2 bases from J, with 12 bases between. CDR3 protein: CASSLWTPQETQYF. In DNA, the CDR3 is TGTGCCAGCAGCCTCTGGACTCCACAAGAGACCCAGTACTTC.

CDR3 DNA: TGTGCCAGCAGTGATTTGGGGGCGAATACTGAAGCTTTCTTT. It is translated as CASSDLGANTEAFF. The chain employs TRBV6-1 and TRBJ1-1, with a tentative D call TRBD1 (6 bases). The CDR3 spans 14 residues. Trimming pared 3 bases from V and 5 bases from J, leaving 13 bases between. The V gene's germline CDR1 is MNHNS and CDR2 SASEGT.

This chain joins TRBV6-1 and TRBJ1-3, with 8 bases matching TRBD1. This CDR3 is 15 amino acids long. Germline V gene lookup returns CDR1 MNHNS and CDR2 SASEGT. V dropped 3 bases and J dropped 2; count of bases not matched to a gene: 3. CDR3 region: CASSELTGAGNTIYF. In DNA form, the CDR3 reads TGTGCCAGCAGTGAGTTGACAGGGGCTGGAAACACCATATATTTT.

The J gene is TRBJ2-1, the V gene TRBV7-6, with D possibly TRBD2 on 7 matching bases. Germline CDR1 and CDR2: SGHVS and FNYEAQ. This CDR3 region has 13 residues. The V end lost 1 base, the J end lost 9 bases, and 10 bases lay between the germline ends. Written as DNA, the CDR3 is TGTGCCAGCAGCTTAGGAGGGGGGGGTGAGCAGTTCTTC. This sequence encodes CASSLGGGGEQFF.

For the CDR3, the DNA is TGTGCCAGCAGCGCGGGACTTCAAGAGACCCAGTACTTC. Translating it yields CASSAGLQETQYF. The chain uses TRBV7-2 and TRBJ2-5, with D possibly being TRBD2 (6 bases). The CDR3 sequence is 13 residues long. V gave up 5 bases and J gave up 2 bases, with 9 bases separating them. Germline-derived CDR1 and CDR2 are SGHTA and FQGNSA.

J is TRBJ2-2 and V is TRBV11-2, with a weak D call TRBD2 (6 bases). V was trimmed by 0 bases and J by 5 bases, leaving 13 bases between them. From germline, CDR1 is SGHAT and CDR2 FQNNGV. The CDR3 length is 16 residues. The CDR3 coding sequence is TGTGCCAGCAGCTTAGAGGGGGGACTCTCGACCGGGGAGCTGTTTTTT. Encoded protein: CASSLEGGLSTGELFF. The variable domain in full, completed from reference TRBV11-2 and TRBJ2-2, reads EAGVAQSPRYKIIEKRQSVAFWCNPISGHATLYWYQQILGQGPKLLIQFQNNGVVDDSQLPKDRFSAERLKGVDSTLKIQPAKLEDSAVYLCASSLEGGLSTGELFFGEGSRLTVL.

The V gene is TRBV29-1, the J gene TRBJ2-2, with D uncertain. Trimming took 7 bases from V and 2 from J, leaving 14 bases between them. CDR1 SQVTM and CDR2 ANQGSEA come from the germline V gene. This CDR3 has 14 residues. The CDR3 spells CSGAMQPNTGELFF. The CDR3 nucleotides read TGCAGCGGGGCCATGCAGCCTAACACCGGGGAGCTGTTTTTT.

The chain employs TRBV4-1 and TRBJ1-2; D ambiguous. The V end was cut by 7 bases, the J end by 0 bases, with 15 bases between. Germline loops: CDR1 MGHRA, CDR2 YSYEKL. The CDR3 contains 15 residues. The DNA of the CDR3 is TGCGCCAGCACCTCAACGGGAAGCGCTAACTATGGCTACACCTTC. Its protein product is CASTSTGSANYGYTF.

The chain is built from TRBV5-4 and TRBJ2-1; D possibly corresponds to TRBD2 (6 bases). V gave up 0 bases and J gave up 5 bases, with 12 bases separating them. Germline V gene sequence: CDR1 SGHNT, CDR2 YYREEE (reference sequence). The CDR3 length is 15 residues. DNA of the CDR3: TGTGCCAGCAGCTTGGACGCTAGCGTTAACAATGAGCAGTTCTTC. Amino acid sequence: CASSLDASVNNEQFF.